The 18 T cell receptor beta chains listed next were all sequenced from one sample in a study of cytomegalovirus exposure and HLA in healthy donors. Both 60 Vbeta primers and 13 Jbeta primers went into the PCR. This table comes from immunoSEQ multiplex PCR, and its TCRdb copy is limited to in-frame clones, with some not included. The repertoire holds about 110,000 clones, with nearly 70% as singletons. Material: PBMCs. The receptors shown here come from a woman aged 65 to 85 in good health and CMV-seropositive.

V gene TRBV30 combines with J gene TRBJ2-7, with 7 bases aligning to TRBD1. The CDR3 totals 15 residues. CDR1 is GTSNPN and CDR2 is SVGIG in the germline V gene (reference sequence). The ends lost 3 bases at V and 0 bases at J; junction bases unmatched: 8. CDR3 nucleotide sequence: TGTGCCTGGAGAAGCTTCCGGGACAGCTCCTACGAGCAGTACTTC. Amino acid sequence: CAWRSFRDSSYEQYF.

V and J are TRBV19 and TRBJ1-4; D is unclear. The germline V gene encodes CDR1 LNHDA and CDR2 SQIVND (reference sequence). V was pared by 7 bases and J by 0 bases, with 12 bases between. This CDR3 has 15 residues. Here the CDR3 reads CASMKTGTTNEKLFF. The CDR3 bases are TGTGCCAGTATGAAGACCGGGACAACTAATGAAAAACTGTTTTTT.

The CDR3 here is CASSSSTRADGDTQYF. DNA for the CDR3: TGCGCCAGCAGCTCTTCAACCCGAGCGGATGGGGATACGCAGTATTTT. The chain combines TRBV5-1 with TRBJ2-3, with D possibly being TRBD2 (5 bases). From germline, CDR1 is SGHRS and CDR2 YFSETQ. This CDR3 comprises 16 residues. Trimming took off 3 bases at V and 6 bases at J, with 20 bases between the two ends.

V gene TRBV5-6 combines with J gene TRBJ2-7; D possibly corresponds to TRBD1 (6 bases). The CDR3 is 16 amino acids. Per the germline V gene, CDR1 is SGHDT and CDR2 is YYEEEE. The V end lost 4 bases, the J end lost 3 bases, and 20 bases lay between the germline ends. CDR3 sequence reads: CASSLTRKLDSYEQYF. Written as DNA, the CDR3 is TGTGCCAGCAGCCTAACTCGCAAACTGGACAGCTACGAGCAGTACTTC.

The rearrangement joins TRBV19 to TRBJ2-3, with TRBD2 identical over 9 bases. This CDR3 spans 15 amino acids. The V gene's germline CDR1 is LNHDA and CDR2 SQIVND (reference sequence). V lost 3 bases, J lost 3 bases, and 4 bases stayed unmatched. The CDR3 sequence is CASSIETSGTDTQYF. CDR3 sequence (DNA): TGTGCCAGTAGTATTGAAACTAGCGGGACAGATACGCAGTATTTT.

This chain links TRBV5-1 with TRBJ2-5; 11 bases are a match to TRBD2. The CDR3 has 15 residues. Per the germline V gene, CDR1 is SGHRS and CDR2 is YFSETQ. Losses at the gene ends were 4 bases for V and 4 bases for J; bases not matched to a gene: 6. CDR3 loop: CASSLTLAGAETQYF. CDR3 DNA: TGCGCCAGCAGCCTCACACTAGCGGGGGCAGAGACCCAGTACTTC.

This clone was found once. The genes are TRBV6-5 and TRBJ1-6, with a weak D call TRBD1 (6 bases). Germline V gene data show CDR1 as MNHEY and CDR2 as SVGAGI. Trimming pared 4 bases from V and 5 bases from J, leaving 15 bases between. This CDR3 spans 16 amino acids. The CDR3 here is CASSSRRTADNSPLHF. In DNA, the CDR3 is TGTGCCAGCAGTTCACGACGGACAGCCGATAATTCACCCCTCCACTTT.

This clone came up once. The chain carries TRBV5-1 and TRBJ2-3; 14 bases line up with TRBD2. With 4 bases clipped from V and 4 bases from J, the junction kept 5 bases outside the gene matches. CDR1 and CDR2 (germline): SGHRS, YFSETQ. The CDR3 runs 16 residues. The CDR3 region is CASSTTSGGAADTQYF. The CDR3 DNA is TGCGCCAGCAGCACGACTAGCGGGGGGGCCGCAGATACGCAGTATTTT.

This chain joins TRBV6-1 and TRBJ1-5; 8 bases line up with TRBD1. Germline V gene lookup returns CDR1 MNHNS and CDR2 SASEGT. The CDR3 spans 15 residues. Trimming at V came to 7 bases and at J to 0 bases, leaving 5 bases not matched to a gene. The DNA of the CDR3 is TGTGCCAGCACTCCGGGACAGGATAGCAATCAGCCCCAGCATTTT. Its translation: CASTPGQDSNQPQHF.

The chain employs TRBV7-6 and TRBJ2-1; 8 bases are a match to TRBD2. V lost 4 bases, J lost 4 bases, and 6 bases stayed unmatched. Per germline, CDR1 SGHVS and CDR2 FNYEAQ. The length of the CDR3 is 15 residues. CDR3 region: CASSSALAGYNEQFF. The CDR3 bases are TGTGCCAGCAGCTCGGCCTTAGCGGGGTACAATGAGCAGTTCTTC.

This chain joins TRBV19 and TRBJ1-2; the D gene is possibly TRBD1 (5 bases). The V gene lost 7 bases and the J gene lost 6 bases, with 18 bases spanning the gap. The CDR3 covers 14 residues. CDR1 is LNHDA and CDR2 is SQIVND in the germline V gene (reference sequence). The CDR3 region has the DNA TGTGCCAGTACCGCCCCGGGCAGGGAAAATGGCTACACCTTC. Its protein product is CASTAPGRENGYTF.

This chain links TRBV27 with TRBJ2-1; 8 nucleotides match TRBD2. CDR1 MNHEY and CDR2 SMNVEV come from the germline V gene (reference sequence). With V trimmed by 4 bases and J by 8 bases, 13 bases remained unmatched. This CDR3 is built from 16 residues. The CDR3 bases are TGTGCCAGCAGTTCCCTCCGGAACGGGGGGGCCGATGAGCAGTTCTTC. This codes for CASSSLRNGGADEQFF.

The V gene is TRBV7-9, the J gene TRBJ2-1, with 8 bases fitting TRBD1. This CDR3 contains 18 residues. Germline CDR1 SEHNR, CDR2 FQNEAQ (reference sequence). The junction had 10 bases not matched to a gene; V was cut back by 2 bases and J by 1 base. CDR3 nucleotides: TGTGCCAGCAGCTTAACAGGACAGGGAGAATGGTCCTACAATGAGCAGTTCTTC. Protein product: CASSLTGQGEWSYNEQFF.

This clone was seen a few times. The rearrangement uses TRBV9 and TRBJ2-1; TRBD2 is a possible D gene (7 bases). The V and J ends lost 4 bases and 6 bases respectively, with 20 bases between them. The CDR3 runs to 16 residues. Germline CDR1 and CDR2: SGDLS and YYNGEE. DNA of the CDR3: TGTGCCAGCAGCCCGTTAGGGGGGAGGGCTTTCAATGAGCAGTTCTTC. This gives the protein CASSPLGGRAFNEQFF. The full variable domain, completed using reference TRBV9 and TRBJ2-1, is DSGVTQTPKHLITATGQRVTLRCSPRSGDLSVYWYQQSLDQGLQFLIQYYNGEERAKGNILERFSAQQFPDLHSELNLSSLELGDSALYFCASSPLGGRAFNEQFFGPGTRLTVL.

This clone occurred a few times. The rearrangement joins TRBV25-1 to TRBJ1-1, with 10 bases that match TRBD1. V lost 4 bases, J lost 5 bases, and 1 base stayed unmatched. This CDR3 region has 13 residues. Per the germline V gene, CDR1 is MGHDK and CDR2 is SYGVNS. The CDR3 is CASSVGQGTEAFF. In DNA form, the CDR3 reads TGTGCCAGCAGTGTGGGACAGGGGACTGAAGCTTTCTTT.

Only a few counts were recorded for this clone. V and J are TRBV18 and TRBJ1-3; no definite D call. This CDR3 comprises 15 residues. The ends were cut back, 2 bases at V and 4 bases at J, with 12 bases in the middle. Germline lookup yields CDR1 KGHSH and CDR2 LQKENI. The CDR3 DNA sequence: TGTGCCAGCTCACCAAATACGGGGTCGGGAAACACCATATATTTT. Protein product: CASSPNTGSGNTIYF.

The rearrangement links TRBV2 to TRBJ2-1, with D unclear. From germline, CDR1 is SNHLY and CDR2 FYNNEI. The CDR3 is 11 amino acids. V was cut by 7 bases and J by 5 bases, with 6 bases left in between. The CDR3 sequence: CASIFNNEQFF. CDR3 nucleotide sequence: TGTGCCAGCATTTTCAACAATGAGCAGTTCTTC.

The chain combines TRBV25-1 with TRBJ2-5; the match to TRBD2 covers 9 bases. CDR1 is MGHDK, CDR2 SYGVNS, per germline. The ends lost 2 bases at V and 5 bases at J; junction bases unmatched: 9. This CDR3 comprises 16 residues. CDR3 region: CASSEGRGTSWETQYF. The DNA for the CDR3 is TGTGCCAGCAGTGAAGGGCGGGGGACTAGCTGGGAGACCCAGTACTTC. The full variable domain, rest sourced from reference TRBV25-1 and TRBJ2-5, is EADIYQTPRYLVIGTGKKITLECSQTMGHDKMYWYQQDPGMELHLIHYSYGVNSTEKGDLSSESTVSRIRTEHFPLTLESARPSHTSQYLCASSEGRGTSWETQYFGPGTRLLVL.